Below are 13 T cell receptor beta chains sequenced from a single sample in a study of metastatic and nonmetastatic thyroid tumors (TCRdb year 2020). Receptors were amplified or captured by PCR. Sequencing used an Illumina HiSeq 4000. TCRdb reprocessing: public reads trimmed at Q25 with fastp, clones called with MiXCR, in-frame beta chains kept. The sample table lists 7,300 or so clones, 25% to 30% of them with a count of one. Jointly, the top ten make up about 19% of the sample. No patient had received any treatment before thyroid surgery. The sample taken for sequencing was adjacent normal tissue. The receptors here all came from a female donor with papillary thyroid cancer or a benign thyroid nodule (not recorded which). Some clones in this sample may be carry-over from other donors' samples.

The chain is built from TRBV7-9 and TRBJ1-3, with TRBD1 identical over 7 bases. CDR3 length: 14 residues. Germline CDR1 reads SEHNR; CDR2 reads FQNEAQ (reference sequence). V lost 7 bases to trimming and J lost 4 bases; unmatched junction nucleotides: 7. The CDR3: CASKSDRDGNTIYF. CDR3 DNA sequence: TGTGCCAGCAAATCAGACAGGGACGGAAACACCATATATTTT.

This clone was seen a few times. Germline and junction disagree at one end, which may indicate a read error. Written as DNA, the CDR3 is TGCGCCAGCAGGCATGCGGTACAGGGGGTCTATGGCTACACCTTC. It specifies CASRHAVQGVYGYTF. The chain has TRBV6-1 and TRBJ1-2, with 8 positions matching TRBD1. CDR1 MNHNS and CDR2 SASEGT come from the germline V gene. CDR3 size: 15 residues.

V usage is TRBV30 and J usage is TRBJ2-1; 14 bases line up with TRBD2. The CDR3 sequence is 13 residues long. V trimming: 5 bases; J trimming: 13 bases; junction bases outside the gene matches: 7. Germline CDR1 is GTSNPN and CDR2 is SVGIG (reference sequence). The CDR3 DNA is TGTGCCTGGGATAGACTAGCGGGAGGGGAACAGTTCTTC. Amino acid sequence: CAWDRLAGGEQFF.

This clone appeared many times. This chain joins TRBV12-1 and TRBJ2-7; the table's D call, TRBD1, was not checked against the DNA. TRBV12-1 is a known pseudogene. This CDR3 has 15 amino acids. The CDR3 here is CASSLGQGEWREQYV. The CDR3 DNA sequence: TGTGCCAGCAGCTTGGGACAGGGTGAATGGCGCGAGCAGTACGTC.

The chain employs TRBV6-1 and TRBJ1-3; D remains unclear. The CDR3 covers 15 residues. V was shortened by 6 bases and J by 0 bases, with 12 bases between the two germline ends. CDR1 and CDR2 (germline): MNHNS, SASEGT. The CDR3 DNA sequence: TGTGCCAGCAGCGGCGAGAAGAACTCTGGAAACACCATATATTTT. It yields the protein CASSGEKNSGNTIYF.

In this sample, this clone turned up a few times. The chain links TRBV6-2 or TRBV6-3 to TRBJ1-3; D might be TRBD1 (5 bases). Germline V gene lookup returns CDR1 MNHEY and CDR2 SVGEGT. The V and J ends lost 2 bases and 0 bases respectively, with 11 bases between them. There are 16 residues in the CDR3. The CDR3, as DNA: TGTGCCAGCAGTTACGGTGGGGGTGGCTCTGGAAACACCATATATTTT. Translation gives CASSYGGGGSGNTIYF.

In this sample, this clone is medium-sized. The chain has TRBV2 and TRBJ2-5; TRBD2 agrees at 10 bases. The germline gives CDR1 SNHLY, CDR2 FYNNEI. V gave up 5 bases and J gave up 3 bases; unmatched junction bases: 6. CDR3 length: 15 residues. This CDR3 reads CASSWSGRAEETQYF. Written as DNA, the CDR3 is TGTGCCAGCAGTTGGAGCGGGAGGGCCGAAGAGACCCAGTACTTC.

This clone counts as medium-sized. This chain links TRBV15 with TRBJ2-1; TRBD1 agrees at 8 bases. CDR1 and CDR2 (germline): LNHNV, YYDKDF (reference sequence). The ends lost 6 bases at V and 2 bases at J; junction bases unmatched: 3. The CDR3 sequence is 14 residues long. CDR3: CATRDREPYNEQFF. The CDR3 DNA follows: TGTGCCACCAGGGACAGGGAACCCTACAATGAGCAGTTCTTC. The full variable domain, completed using reference TRBV15 and TRBJ2-1, is DAMVIQNPRYQVTQFGKPVTLSCSQTLNHNVMYWYQQKSSQAPKLLFHYYDKDFNNEADTPDNFQSRRPNTSFCFLDIRSPGLGDTAMYLCATRDREPYNEQFFGPGTRLTVL.

The table lists this clone with a few counts. The J gene is TRBJ2-3, the V gene TRBV27; 9 nucleotides line up with TRBD2. Germline values: CDR1 MNHEY, CDR2 SMNVEV (reference sequence). CDR3 length equals 17 residues. Unmatched junction bases numbered 6, after V lost 1 base and J lost 1 base. CDR3 residues: CASSLLVAGAGTDTQYF. As DNA, the CDR3 is TGTGCCAGCAGTTTATTGGTAGCGGGAGCCGGCACAGATACGCAGTATTTT.

This clone was counted between two and nine times. V and J are TRBV11-2 and TRBJ1-5; D might be TRBD1 (5 bases). The ends were cut back, 5 bases at V and 1 base at J, with 9 bases in the middle. Germline values: CDR1 SGHAT, CDR2 FQNNGV. There are 14 residues in the CDR3. CDR3 sequence (DNA): TGTGCCAGCAGCCGGGCAGGGAGCAATCAGCCCCAGCATTTT. It is translated as CASSRAGSNQPQHF.

The V and J genes are TRBV28 and TRBJ2-1, with 8 bases matching TRBD2. There are 14 residues in the CDR3. Unmatched junction bases numbered 3, after V lost 7 bases and J lost 1 base. Germline V gives CDR1 MDHEN, CDR2 SYDVKM. CDR3 in amino acids: CASKGGRSYNEQFF. The CDR3 DNA reads as TGTGCCAGCAAAGGCGGGAGGTCCTACAATGAGCAGTTCTTC.

This clone was observed once. The chain couples TRBV12-3 or TRBV12-4 to TRBJ1-5; 10 bases match TRBD1. Losses at the gene ends were 3 bases for V and 2 bases for J; bases not matched to a gene: 13. CDR3 size: 19 residues. The CDR3 DNA is TGTGCCAGCAGTTTGTTCGCGACAGGGGGCGAGAAGGGCAATCAGCCCCAGCATTTT. This gives the protein CASSLFATGGEKGNQPQHF.

In its sample, this clone is medium-sized (0.01 to 0.1%). In DNA, the CDR3 is TGTGCCAGCAGGGTTCAGCTGTATGAAAAACTGTTTTTT. This codes for CASRVQLYEKLFF. The chain combines TRBV2 with TRBJ1-4, with unresolved D. The CDR3 contains 13 residues. Germline V gene lookup returns CDR1 SNHLY and CDR2 FYNNEI. Trimming pared 6 bases from V and 6 bases from J, leaving 11 bases between.